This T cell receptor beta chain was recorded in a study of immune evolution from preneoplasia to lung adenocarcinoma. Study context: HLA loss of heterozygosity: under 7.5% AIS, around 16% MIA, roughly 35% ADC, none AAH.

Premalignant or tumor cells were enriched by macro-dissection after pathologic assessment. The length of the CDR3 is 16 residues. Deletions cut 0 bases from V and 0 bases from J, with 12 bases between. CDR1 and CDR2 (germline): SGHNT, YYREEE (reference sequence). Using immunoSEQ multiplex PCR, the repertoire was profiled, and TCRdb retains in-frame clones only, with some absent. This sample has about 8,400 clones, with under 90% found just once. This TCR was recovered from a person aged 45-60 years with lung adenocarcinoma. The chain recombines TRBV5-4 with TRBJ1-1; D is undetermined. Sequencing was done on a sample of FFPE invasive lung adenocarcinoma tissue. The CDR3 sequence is CASSLVGLGMNTEAFF. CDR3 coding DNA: TGTGCCAGCAGCTTGGTAGGTTTGGGAATGAACACTGAAGCTTTCTTT. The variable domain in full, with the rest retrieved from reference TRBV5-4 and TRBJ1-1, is ETGVTQSPTHLIKTRGQQVTLRCSSQSGHNTVSWYQQALGQGPQFIFQYYREEENGRGNFPPRFSGLQFPNYSSELNVNALELDDSALYLCASSLVGLGMNTEAFFGQGTRLTVV.